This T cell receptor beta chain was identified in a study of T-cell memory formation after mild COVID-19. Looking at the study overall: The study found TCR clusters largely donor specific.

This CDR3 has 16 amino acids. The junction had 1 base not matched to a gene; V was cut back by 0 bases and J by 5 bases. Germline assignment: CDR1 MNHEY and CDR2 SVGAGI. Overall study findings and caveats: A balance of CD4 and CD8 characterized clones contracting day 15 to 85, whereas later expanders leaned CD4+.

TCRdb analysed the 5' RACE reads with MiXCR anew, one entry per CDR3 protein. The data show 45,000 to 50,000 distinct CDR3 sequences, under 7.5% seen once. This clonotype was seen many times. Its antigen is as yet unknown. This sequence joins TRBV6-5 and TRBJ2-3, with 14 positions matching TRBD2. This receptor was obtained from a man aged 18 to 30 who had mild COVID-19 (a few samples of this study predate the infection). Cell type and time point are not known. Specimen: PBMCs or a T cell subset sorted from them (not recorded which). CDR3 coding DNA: TGTGCCAGCAGTTACTCCGGACTAGCGGGGGGAGATACGCAGTATTTT. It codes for CASSYSGLAGGDTQYF.